This T cell receptor (beta chain) was recorded in a study of shared clonotypes between healthy human individuals. There are 15 residues in the CDR3. Germline V gives CDR1 SGHDT, CDR2 YYEEEE. The V and J ends lost 3 bases and 9 bases, in that order; junction bases with no gene match: 11. Using immunoSEQ multiplex PCR, the repertoire was profiled, and TCRdb retains in-frame clones only, with some absent. The sample shows under 850,000 clones, 80% to 95% of them seen only once. Naive CD8 isolation took CD45RO-negative cells positively selected for CCR7 and excluded terminally differentiated effector memory CD45RA+ cells.

Material for sequencing was naive CD8+ T cells sorted from blood. The sequence was obtained from a man aged 25 to 40 in good health. The rearrangement joins TRBV5-6 to TRBJ2-1; 8 positions agree with TRBD2. The CDR3 here is CASSSKPGLDFEQFF. The CDR3 DNA reads TGTGCCAGCAGCTCGAAACCGGGACTAGATTTTGAGCAGTTCTTC. Complete variable domain (other parts from reference TRBV5-6 and TRBJ2-1): DAGVTQSPTHLIKTRGQQVTLRCSPKSGHDTVSWYQQALGQGPQFIFQYYEEEERQRGNFPDRFSGHQFPNYSSELNVNALLLGDSALYLCASSSKPGLDFEQFFGPGTRLTVL.